This TCR beta chain emerged from a study of T cell responses to AZD1222 COVID-19 vaccine. Study-wide points: Baseline serostatus was positive in only a handful of AZD1222 recipients.

The assay was immunoSEQ multiplex PCR, and TCRdb's table has in-frame clones only and misses some. The sample lists 80,000 to 100,000 clones, roughly nine tenths occurring once. It was second doses at about 4 or about 12 weeks that were pooled. On this clone itself: The antigen is not known.

The CDR3 sequence is 13 residues long. V was pared by 7 bases and J by 9 bases, with 8 bases of the junction left unmatched. This clonotype originated in an adult who received the AZD1222 COVID-19 vaccine. J is TRBJ1-2 and V is TRBV12-3 or TRBV12-4; the match to TRBD1 covers 10 bases. The source was peripheral blood, collected 28 days after the second AZD1222 dose. DNA for the CDR3: TGTGCCAGCACCAAGACAGGGGGCGGTAGCTACACCTTC. As protein: CASTKTGGGSYTF.